This is a list of T cell receptor beta chains from one sample in a study of response to subunit inactivated influenza vaccine. TCRdb used MiXCR to reprocess the RT-PCR reads, holding one entry per CDR3 protein. This sample has around 480,000 distinct CDR3 sequences, with approximately 9.9% found just once. The sequencing here drew on PBMCs from blood, taken roughly 6 weeks after vaccination. These receptors originate from a man aged 45 to 65 who received an inactivated influenza vaccine. CDR3s include the opening cysteine and the closing phenylalanine or tryptophan. A D gene is named only where the DNA matches it firmly. Not every row has a clone size; where given, it reads once, few, many or a size class.

>TRBJ2-7|TRBD2|TRBV4-3|.|15
TGCGTCAGCAGCCAAGAACTAGCGGGAGCCTACGAGCAGTACTTC
CVSSQELAGAYEQYF
>TRBJ1-1|TRBD1|TRBV5-1|.|15
TGCGCCAGCAGCTTGGCAAGGGGGCGAGGCACTGAAGCTTTCTTT
CASSLARGRGTEAFF
>TRBJ2-7|.|TRBV5-4|.|15
TGTGCCAGCAGCCGCGGAGGTGACAACTCCTACGAGCAGTACTTC
CASSRGGDNSYEQYF
>TRBJ2-2|TRBD1|TRBV12-3/TRBV12-4|few|16
TGTGCCAGCACCGGGACAGGGGGTTTGGGTACCGGGGAGCTGTTTTTT
CASTGTGGLGTGELFF
>TRBJ1-2|.|TRBV28|.|12
TGTGCCAGCAGTTTCAGGACATATGGCTACACCTTC
CASSFRTYGYTF
>TRBJ2-5|.|TRBV29-1|.|12
TGCAGCGCCCATCTGGTGGCGGAGACCCAGTACTTC
CSAHLVAETQYF
>TRBJ1-1|.|TRBV6-5|few|12
TGTGCCATCTGGGACTTGAACACTGAAGCTTTCTTT
CAIWDLNTEAFF
>TRBJ2-5|.|TRBV7-6|.|14
TGTGCCAGCAGCTTAGCGTTGATTTCAGAGACCCAGTACTTC
CASSLALISETQYF
>TRBJ2-3|.|TRBV11-2|.|16
TGTGCCAGCAGCCCCCTTACGGGACTCTTCACAGATACGCAGTATTTT
CASSPLTGLFTDTQYF
>TRBJ1-2|.|TRBV7-9|few|15
TGTGCCAGCAGCTTTGATCGGTACGGGGCGGATGGCTACACCTTC
CASSFDRYGADGYTF
>TRBJ2-7|.|TRBV6-5|.|13
TGTGCCAGCAGTTACGACGGAATAGTAGAGCAGTACTTC
CASSYDGIVEQYF
>TRBJ2-7|TRBD2|TRBV12-3/TRBV12-4|many|13
TGTGCCAGCAGTAGGACTAGCGGTTACGAGCAGTACTTC
CASSRTSGYEQYF
>TRBJ2-5|.|TRBV7-9|few|15
TGTGCCAGCAGCCCTAGACGGGGTCTAGGGGAGACCCAGTACTTC
CASSPRRGLGETQYF
>TRBJ2-1|.|TRBV12-3/TRBV12-4|many|15
TGTGCCAGCAGTTTAGGGACAAACTCCTACAATGAGCAGTTCTTC
CASSLGTNSYNEQFF
>TRBJ1-5|.|TRBV12-3/TRBV12-4|few|15
TGTGCCAGCAGAGGAGGAGGGTTGATCAATCAGCCCCAGCATTTT
CASRGGGLINQPQHF
>TRBJ2-1|TRBD2|TRBV4-2|few|16
TGTGCCAGCAGCCTATTAAAGAGCGGGGACCGCAATGAGCAGTTCTTC
CASSLLKSGDRNEQFF
>TRBJ2-1|TRBD2|TRBV5-1|.|19
TGCGCCAGCAGCTCACCGGCTTTTCCGTACAGCGGGGGGGCGGGTGAGCAGTTCTTC
CASSSPAFPYSGGAGEQFF
>TRBJ2-7|.|TRBV12-3/TRBV12-4|many|13
TGTGCCAGCAGTTTCGGATACACCTACGAGCAGTACTTC
CASSFGYTYEQYF
>TRBJ2-5|.|TRBV7-8|.|14
TGTGCCAGCCGAGCACGAAGGATCCAAGAGACCCAGTACTTC
CASRARRIQETQYF
>TRBJ2-4|TRBD1|TRBV14|few|15
TGTGCCAGCAGCCAAGTCCACGGGACAGAAAACATTCAGTACTTC
CASSQVHGTENIQYF
>TRBJ2-1|TRBD2|TRBV6-5|few|16
TGTGCCAGCAGTTACTCCGGGGGAGGGCCTGGAAATGAGCAGTTCTTC
CASSYSGGGPGNEQFF
>TRBJ2-7|.|TRBV4-3|many|14
TGCGCCAGCAGCCTCCAGAGGGGGGACTACGAGCAGTACTTC
CASSLQRGDYEQYF
>TRBJ2-7|.|TRBV7-2|.|14
TGTGCCAGCGGGTTACCGGCGGGCTCCTACGAGCAGTACTTC
CASGLPAGSYEQYF
>TRBJ1-6|TRBD1|TRBV10-3|few|15
TGTGCCACCCGAAACGAGGGGGCCCGGAATTCACCCCTCCACTTT
CATRNEGARNSPLHF
>TRBJ1-3|TRBD1|TRBV20-1|few|15
TGCAGTGCTAGGGGGGACAGGGGCTTTGGAAACACCATATATTTT
CSARGDRGFGNTIYF
>TRBJ2-5|.|TRBV24-1|.|15
TGTGCCACCAGTGATACGGGACGAGACCAAGAGACCCAGTACTTC
CATSDTGRDQETQYF
>TRBJ2-5|TRBD2|TRBV5-1|few|17
TGCGCCAGCAGCTTGTTCGCTAGCGGGGGGGCCCGGGAGACCCAGTACTTC
CASSLFASGGARETQYF
>TRBJ2-7|.|TRBV20-1|.|14
TGCAGTGCTAGCGCCAGGGTGGGTCCCTACGAGCAGTACTTC
CSASARVGPYEQYF
>TRBJ2-3|.|TRBV20-1|many|12
TGCAGTGCTAGACGGCCTGCAGATACGCAGTATTTT
CSARRPADTQYF
>TRBJ2-3|TRBD2|TRBV29-1|many|15
TGCAGCGAGGGACTAGCGGGAGGGCGTGGAGATACGCAGTATTTT
CSEGLAGGRGDTQYF
>TRBJ2-7|.|TRBV7-9|.|17
TGTGCCAGCAGCTCGGGGGGTTTCAGGGGGAGCTCCTACGAGCAGTACTTC
CASSSGGFRGSSYEQYF
>TRBJ2-5|.|TRBV29-1|few|13
TGCAGCGTTGTGTTCGTTACGGGAGAGACCCAGTACTTC
CSVVFVTGETQYF
>TRBJ2-1|TRBD2|TRBV7-9|.|17
TGTGCCAGCAGCCGAAGAAGATTCAAGGGACTAGATGATGAGCAGTTCTTC
CASSRRRFKGLDDEQFF
>TRBJ2-7|.|TRBV7-2|.|13
TGTGCCAGCAGCTTCCCTAGTGACTACGAGCAGTACTTC
CASSFPSDYEQYF
>TRBJ2-3|.|TRBV15|few|14
TGTGCCACCAGCAGGGGGCAGGGCCCAGATACGCAGTATTTT
CATSRGQGPDTQYF
>TRBJ1-5|.|TRBV20-1|few|15
TGCAGTGCTAGCGGGGGGGGGAACAGCAATCAGCCCCAGCATTTT
CSASGGGNSNQPQHF
>TRBJ2-7|TRBD2|TRBV6-5|.|14
TGTGCCAGCAGTTACTGTAGCGGGAAGGACGAGCAGTACTTC
CASSYCSGKDEQYF
>TRBJ2-1|.|TRBV6-2/TRBV6-3|.|12
TGTGCCAGCAGTTTGTATTGGTATGAGCAGTTCTTC
CASSLYWYEQFF
>TRBJ2-7|TRBD1|TRBV29-1|.|14
TGCAGCGTTGAGATCTTCGGGACAGGGGGTGAGCAGTACTTC
CSVEIFGTGGEQYF
>TRBJ2-3|TRBD2|TRBV20-1|.|17
TGCAGTGCTAGAGATAAAAGCGGGGGGGCCGGCACAGATACGCAGTATTTT
CSARDKSGGAGTDTQYF
>TRBJ2-5|TRBD2|TRBV12-3/TRBV12-4|many|14
TGTGCCAGCAGTCTCCGGGGGAGCGGGGGGACCCAGTACTTC
CASSLRGSGGTQYF
>TRBJ2-1|.|TRBV20-1|few|13
TGCAGTGCCACCCCCCTAACGGGCAATGAGCAGTTCTTC
CSATPLTGNEQFF
>TRBJ1-2|.|TRBV3-1|.|12
TGTGCCAGCAGCCGCGGACTCAGCGGCTACACCTTC
CASSRGLSGYTF
>TRBJ1-5|.|TRBV29-1|.|13
TGCAGCGCCAAAGAAAATAGCAATCAGCCCCAGCATTTT
CSAKENSNQPQHF
>TRBJ1-1|.|TRBV6-2/TRBV6-3|.|15
TGTGCCAGCAGTTCTCCCCGTCGGGGGGCCACTGAAGCTTTCTTT
CASSSPRRGATEAFF
>TRBJ2-3|.|TRBV7-2|.|14
TGTGCCAGCAGCTACCGGGACAAAACAGATACGCAGTATTTT
CASSYRDKTDTQYF
>TRBJ1-1|.|TRBV10-3|.|13
TGTGCCATCAGGATCGGGGATTCCACTGAAGCTTTCTTT
CAIRIGDSTEAFF
>TRBJ2-1|TRBD2|TRBV7-2|few|15
TGTGCCAGCAGCTTAGCAGCGGGGGTATACAATGAGCAGTTCTTC
CASSLAAGVYNEQFF
>TRBJ2-5|.|TRBV29-1|few|14
TGCAGCGTTGATGGGACCCTGGTCCAGGAGACCCAGTACTTC
CSVDGTLVQETQYF
>TRBJ1-2|.|TRBV12-3/TRBV12-4|few|12
TGTGCCAGCAGTGCTGGGCACTATGGCTACACCTTC
CASSAGHYGYTF
>TRBJ2-1|.|TRBV5-1|few|15
TGCGCCAGCAGCTTGGGCCAGGGGATTAACAATGAGCAGTTCTTC
CASSLGQGINNEQFF
>TRBJ1-1|.|TRBV4-2|many|16
TGTGCCAGCAGTCAAGAGGGGAACAGGGTGTACACTGAAGCTTTCTTT
CASSQEGNRVYTEAFF
>TRBJ2-7|TRBD2|TRBV4-2|.|15
TGTGCCAGCAGCCAAGGTGGCGGGGGATGGTACGAGCAGTACTTC
CASSQGGGGWYEQYF
>TRBJ2-1|TRBD2|TRBV5-4|few|13
TGTGCCAGCAGCCTAGCGGGGCCAAATGAGCAGTTCTTC
CASSLAGPNEQFF
>TRBJ1-2|.|TRBV4-2|few|14
TGTGCCAGCAGCCAAGATTCGGGTTTAGGCGGCTACACCTTC
CASSQDSGLGGYTF
>TRBJ2-5|.|TRBV5-6|.|12
TGTGCCAGCAGCTACCAAAGAGAGACCCAGTACTTC
CASSYQRETQYF
>TRBJ2-7|TRBD2|TRBV2|few|14
TGTGCCAGCAGTGAAGGGCTAGCGGGAGCCGAGCAGTACTTC
CASSEGLAGAEQYF
>TRBJ2-3|TRBD1|TRBV12-3/TRBV12-4|.|13
TGTGCCAGCACCAAGGGGGCCAGTGGTACGCAGTATTTT
CASTKGASGTQYF
>TRBJ2-2|TRBD2|TRBV4-3|many|18
TGCGCCAGCAGCCAAAATTGGAGACTAGCGGGAGGGGGCGGGGAGCTGTTTTTT
CASSQNWRLAGGGGELFF